This T cell receptor beta chain was recovered during a study of blood T cell repertoires in COVID-19. Overall study context: From T cells, B-cell-depleted T cells, or PBMCs came the material, which was cDNA or gDNA.

Repertoires were generated with immunoSEQ multiplex PCR, while TCRdb's copy carries only in-frame clones and drops some. This sample yields 50,000 to 65,000 clones, of which approximately 88% are seen a single time; around 15% belongs to the top ten. CDR3 length equals 14 residues. V shed 6 bases, J shed 4 bases, and the junction held 7 bases outside the gene matches. In germline, CDR1 is WSHSY, CDR2 SAAADI. Sequences were obtained from peripheral blood. This chain links TRBV10-2 with TRBJ2-7, with TRBD2 matching over 9 bases. The receptor's source is a man aged 55 to 70 with COVID-19, enrolled during active disease. The CDR3 loop is CASSLAAGGYEQYF. The CDR3, as DNA: TGCGCCAGCAGCCTTGCAGCGGGAGGATACGAGCAGTACTTC.